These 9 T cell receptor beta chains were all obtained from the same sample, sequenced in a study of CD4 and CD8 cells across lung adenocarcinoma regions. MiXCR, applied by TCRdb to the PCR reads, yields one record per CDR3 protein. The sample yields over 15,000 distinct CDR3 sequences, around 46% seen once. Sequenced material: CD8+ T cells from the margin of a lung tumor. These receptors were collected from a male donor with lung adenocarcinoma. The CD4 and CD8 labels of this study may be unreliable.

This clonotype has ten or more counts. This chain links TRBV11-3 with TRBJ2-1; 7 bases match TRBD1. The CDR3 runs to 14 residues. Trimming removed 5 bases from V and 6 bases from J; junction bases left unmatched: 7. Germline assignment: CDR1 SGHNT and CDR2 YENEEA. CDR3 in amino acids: CASSTQGGSNEQFF. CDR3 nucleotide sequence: TGTGCCAGCAGCACTCAAGGGGGCTCCAATGAGCAGTTCTTC.

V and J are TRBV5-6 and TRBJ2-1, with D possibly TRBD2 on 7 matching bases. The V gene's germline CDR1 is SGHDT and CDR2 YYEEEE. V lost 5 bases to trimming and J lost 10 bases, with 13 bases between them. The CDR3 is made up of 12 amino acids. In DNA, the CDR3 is TGTGCCAGCAGGGAAAAGGGGGGGGAGCAGTTCTTC. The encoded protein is CASREKGGEQFF.

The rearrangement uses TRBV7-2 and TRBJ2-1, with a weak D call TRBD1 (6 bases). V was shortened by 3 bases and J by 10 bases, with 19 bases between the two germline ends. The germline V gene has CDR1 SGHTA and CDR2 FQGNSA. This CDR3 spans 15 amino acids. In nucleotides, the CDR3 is TGTGCCAGCAGCTTCTTCCGGACAGACTCCTACGAGCAGTTCTTC. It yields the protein CASSFFRTDSYEQFF. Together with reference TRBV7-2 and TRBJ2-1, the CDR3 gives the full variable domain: GAGVSQSPSNKVTEKGKDVELRCDPISGHTALYWYRQSLGQGLEFLIYFQGNSAPDKSGLPSDRFSAERTGGSVSTLTIQRTQQEDSAVYLCASSFFRTDSYEQFFGPGTRLTVL.

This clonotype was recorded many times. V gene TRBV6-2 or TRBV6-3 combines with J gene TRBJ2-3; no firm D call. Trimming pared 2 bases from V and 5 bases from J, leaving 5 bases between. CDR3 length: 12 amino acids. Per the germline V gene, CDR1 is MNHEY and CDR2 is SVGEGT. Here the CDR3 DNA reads TGTGCCAGCAGTTACAACGGAGATACGCAGTATTTT. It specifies CASSYNGDTQYF.

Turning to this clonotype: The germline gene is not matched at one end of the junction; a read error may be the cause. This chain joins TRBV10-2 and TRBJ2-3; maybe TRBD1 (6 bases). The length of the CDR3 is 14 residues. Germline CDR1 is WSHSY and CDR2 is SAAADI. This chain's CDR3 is CGSWGLWATDTQYF. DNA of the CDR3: TGCGGCAGCTGGGGGCTGTGGGCCACAGACACTCAGTATTTC.

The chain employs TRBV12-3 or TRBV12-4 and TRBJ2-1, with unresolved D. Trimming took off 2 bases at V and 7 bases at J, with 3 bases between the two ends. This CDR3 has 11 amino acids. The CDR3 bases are TGTGCCAGCAGTTTAAGAAATGAGCAGTTCTTC. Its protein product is CASSLRNEQFF.

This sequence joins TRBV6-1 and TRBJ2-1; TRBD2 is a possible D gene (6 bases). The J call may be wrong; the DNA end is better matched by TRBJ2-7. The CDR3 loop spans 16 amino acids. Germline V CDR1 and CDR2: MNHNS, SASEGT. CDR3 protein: CASCRSRDSSSYEQYF. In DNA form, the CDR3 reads TGTGCCAGCTGCCGCAGCCGGGACTCGAGCTCCTACGAGCAGTACTTC.

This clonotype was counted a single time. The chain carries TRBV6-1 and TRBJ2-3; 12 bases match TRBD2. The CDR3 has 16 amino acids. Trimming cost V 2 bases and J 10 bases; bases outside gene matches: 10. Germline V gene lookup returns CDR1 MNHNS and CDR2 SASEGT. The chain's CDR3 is CASSETWTSGTNAQYF. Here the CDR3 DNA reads TGTGCCAGCAGTGAAACGTGGACTAGCGGGACCAATGCGCAGTATTTT.

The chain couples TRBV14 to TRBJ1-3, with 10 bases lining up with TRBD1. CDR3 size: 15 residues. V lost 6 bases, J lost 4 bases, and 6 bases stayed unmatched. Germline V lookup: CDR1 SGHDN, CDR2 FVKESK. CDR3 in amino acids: CASRPGTGVGNTIYF. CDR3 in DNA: TGTGCCAGCAGGCCCGGGACAGGGGTCGGAAACACCATATATTTT. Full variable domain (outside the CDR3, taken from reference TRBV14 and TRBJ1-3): EAGVTQFPSHSVIEKGQTVTLRCDPISGHDNLYWYRRVMGKEIKFLLHFVKESKQDESGMPNNRFLAERTGGTYSTLKVQPAELEDSGVYFCASRPGTGVGNTIYFGEGSWLTVV.